This T cell receptor (beta chain) is drawn from a study of blood T cell repertoires in COVID-19. Across the study: Researchers got acute and convalescent COVID-19 samples from the United States, Italy and Spain.

On this clone: Within the sample, other DNA sequences also encode this same CDR3.

Method: immunoSEQ multiplex PCR; TCRdb's copy keeps in-frame clones and lacks some. The sample consists of roughly 260,000 clones, about 87% of them appearing once. CDR3 length equals 12 residues. V gave up 8 bases and J gave up 3 bases, with 10 bases separating them. Germline loops: CDR1 MDHEN, CDR2 SYDVKM. V is TRBV28 and J is TRBJ1-2; D is uncertain. This TCR was sampled from a woman aged 45-60 years with acute or convalescent COVID-19. Sequencing was performed on peripheral blood. This CDR3 is CASSPGDYGYTF. In DNA form, the CDR3 reads TGTGCCAGCTCCCCCGGAGACTATGGCTACACCTTC.